Listed here are 21 T cell receptor beta chains from one sample, sequenced in a study of early T cells in non-severe SARS-CoV-2 infection. MiXCR, applied by TCRdb to the 5' RACE reads, yields one record per CDR3 protein. The sample includes roughly 53,000 distinct CDR3 sequences, 7.5% to 9% seen only once; the top ten take about 3.8%. Sequences were derived from whole blood, sampled at baseline. These receptors were collected from an adult who was a healthcare worker with PCR-confirmed SARS-CoV-2 infection or an uninfected control (not recorded which).

This clonotype showed up just a few times. The chain uses TRBV18 and TRBJ2-2, with a weak D call TRBD1 (6 bases). CDR1 is KGHSH, CDR2 LQKENI, per germline. CDR3 size: 14 residues. Trimming shortened V by 6 bases and J by 3 bases, and 11 bases separated the two germline ends. CDR3 nucleotides: TGTGCCAGCTCTTTCGGACAGCACACCGGGGAGCTGTTTTTT. This encodes CASSFGQHTGELFF.

This clonotype has more than one count but fewer than ten. The V call is TRBV6-1, the J call TRBJ2-1; D gene unclear. Germline-derived CDR1 and CDR2 are MNHNS and SASEGT. CDR3 length: 18 residues. Between the trimmed V and J ends, which lost 3 bases and 6 bases, there was a span of 24 bases. The CDR3 protein is CASSEKESTRPARNEQFF. Written as DNA, the CDR3 is TGTGCCAGCAGTGAGAAGGAAAGCACGCGCCCCGCGCGCAATGAGCAGTTCTTC.

The chain has TRBV3-1 and TRBJ2-5; possibly TRBD2 for D (6 bases). The V gene lost 4 bases and the J gene lost 4 bases, with 16 bases spanning the gap. The CDR3 consists of 15 residues. From germline, CDR1 is LGHDT and CDR2 YNNKEL (reference sequence). CDR3 in amino acids: CASSPVGGTRETQYF. CDR3 DNA sequence: TGTGCCAGCAGCCCAGTAGGCGGGACTCGAGAGACCCAGTACTTC.

The sample holds many counts of this clonotype. The V call is TRBV5-4, the J call TRBJ1-1; 8 nucleotides agree with TRBD1. The CDR3 consists of 12 residues. The junction had 8 bases not matched to a gene; V was cut back by 4 bases and J by 12 bases. Looked up from germline, CDR1 is SGHNT and CDR2 is YYREEE (reference sequence). In DNA, the CDR3 is TGTGCCAGCAGCCAAGGACAGGGTACGTCTTTCTTT. Protein sequence: CASSQGQGTSFF.

The J gene is TRBJ2-7, the V gene TRBV18; unclear D gene. This CDR3 is built from 13 residues. V was cut by 3 bases and J by 3 bases, with 9 bases left in between. CDR1 and CDR2 (germline): KGHSH, LQKENI. CDR3 in DNA: TGTGCCAGCTCACCGAACAGCGACTACGAGCAGTACTTC. It translates to CASSPNSDYEQYF.

The J gene is TRBJ2-5, the V gene TRBV19; TRBD2 matches 13 bases. The CDR3 loop spans 15 amino acids. The trim removed 6 bases at V and 3 bases at J, leaving 4 bases unmatched. CDR1 and CDR2 (germline): LNHDA, SQIVND (reference sequence). Written as DNA, the CDR3 is TGTGCCAGTAGCCGGACTAGCGGGAGCAAAGAGACCCAGTACTTC. It translates to CASSRTSGSKETQYF.

This chain joins TRBV6-5 and TRBJ1-2; D may be TRBD1 (6 bases). This CDR3 comprises 13 residues. In germline, CDR1 is MNHEY, CDR2 SVGAGI. Trimming cost V 4 bases and J 8 bases, with 14 bases left between them. The CDR3 sequence is CASSFTGFRGYTF. DNA for the CDR3: TGTGCCAGCAGTTTTACAGGGTTCCGGGGCTACACCTTC.

In its sample, this clonotype was seen a few times. The rearrangement links TRBV5-1 to TRBJ2-3, with D possibly TRBD1 on 6 matching bases. Germline V gene data show CDR1 as SGHRS and CDR2 as YFSETQ. Trimming stripped 4 bases from V and 1 base from J, with 13 bases between. The CDR3 has 15 amino acids. The CDR3 sequence is CASSTPGDRTDTQYF. CDR3 in DNA: TGCGCCAGCAGCACCCCAGGGGACCGCACAGATACGCAGTATTTT.

There are many counts of this clonotype. V is TRBV7-3 and J is TRBJ2-1; D might be TRBD2 (6 bases). Germline CDR1 and CDR2: SGHTA and FQGTGA. This CDR3 has 19 amino acids. The germline V and J ends were trimmed by 2 bases and 3 bases, with 23 bases remaining between them. CDR3 residues: CASSLPGTLAEYNYNEQFF. The CDR3 coding sequence is TGTGCCAGCAGCTTACCGGGCACCTTAGCGGAGTATAACTACAATGAGCAGTTCTTC.

The genes are TRBV3-1 and TRBJ2-1; D gene uncertain. The CDR3 covers 14 residues. V was clipped by 1 base and J by 12 bases, with 16 bases between them. Germline CDR1 reads LGHDT; CDR2 reads YNNKEL (reference sequence). CDR3 in DNA: TGTGCCAGCAGCCAAGGGAATGACGGGCTCGGGCAGTTCTTC. Amino acid sequence: CASSQGNDGLGQFF.

This clonotype showed up many times. This chain joins TRBV27 and TRBJ1-2, with 9 bases identical to TRBD1. CDR3 length equals 15 residues. Germline CDR1 and CDR2: MNHEY and SMNVEV (reference sequence). With 8 bases clipped from V and 2 bases from J, the junction kept 9 bases outside the gene matches. CDR3 bases: TGTGCCAGCGCGGGACTGGGACAGGGCAACTATGGCTACACCTTC. Translating it yields CASAGLGQGNYGYTF.

This clonotype has just a few counts. The J gene is TRBJ1-5, the V gene TRBV30; D is uncertain. The V end was cut by 0 bases, the J end by 4 bases, with 7 bases between. This CDR3 comprises 13 residues. Germline CDR1 GTSNPN, CDR2 SVGIG (reference sequence). CDR3 DNA: TGTGCCTGGAGTGTACCCCCAAATCAGCCCCAGCATTTT. Translation gives CAWSVPPNQPQHF.

This clonotype has only a few counts. The gene calls are TRBV4-1 and TRBJ1-2; D is uncertain. V lost 1 base and J 3 bases, leaving 6 bases between the germline ends. CDR3 length: 13 amino acids. Looked up from germline, CDR1 is MGHRA and CDR2 is YSYEKL. The CDR3 DNA follows: TGCGCCAGCAGCCAAGTCGTGGACTATGGCTACACCTTC. Translation gives CASSQVVDYGYTF.

The genes are TRBV29-1 and TRBJ2-1; D is possibly TRBD1 (6 bases). Germline loops: CDR1 SQVTM, CDR2 ANQGSEA. Trimming stripped 0 bases from V and 4 bases from J, with 13 bases between. This CDR3 has 15 amino acids. For the CDR3, the DNA is TGCAGCGTTGAAGATGGCAGGGGAGTATACAATGAGCAGTTCTTC. Encoded protein: CSVEDGRGVYNEQFF.

The chain recombines TRBV4-1 with TRBJ2-7; the D call may be TRBD1 or TRBD2 (6 bases each). V lost 1 base and J lost 3, with 22 bases in between. This CDR3 is 18 amino acids long. The germline V gene encodes CDR1 MGHRA and CDR2 YSYEKL. The CDR3 DNA follows: TGCGCCAGCAGCCAAGCGTTTAGGGGGGCGGTCAGCAACTACGAGCAGTACTTC. Translation: CASSQAFRGAVSNYEQYF.

The chain carries TRBV20-1 and TRBJ1-2; D perhaps matches TRBD1 (5 bases). CDR1 DFQATT and CDR2 SNEGSKA come from the germline V gene (reference sequence). V lost 3 bases, J lost 5 bases, and 16 bases lay in between. The CDR3 contains 14 residues. This CDR3 is CSASSAGKFYGYTF. The CDR3 DNA sequence: TGCAGTGCTAGCAGCGCAGGGAAGTTTTATGGCTACACCTTC.

In its sample, this clonotype was seen many times. The gene calls are TRBV10-3 and TRBJ2-1; TRBD2 is a possible D gene (5 bases). V dropped 0 bases and J dropped 2 bases, with 17 bases sitting between them. Germline CDR1 ENHRY, CDR2 SYGVKD. The CDR3 totals 18 residues. The CDR3 region has the DNA TGTGCCATCAGTGAGTCTGGAGGCCAGGCCCCTCCCTACAATGAGCAGTTCTTC. Protein: CAISESGGQAPPYNEQFF.

V gene TRBV12-3 or TRBV12-4 combines with J gene TRBJ2-3; TRBD1 matches 8 bases. V shed 11 bases, J shed 0 bases, and the junction held 7 bases outside the gene matches. The CDR3 has 14 amino acids. CDR3 residues: CALAQGASTDTQYF. CDR3 nucleotides: TGTGCCCTCGCCCAGGGGGCGAGCACAGATACGCAGTATTTT.

This clonotype appeared many times. The chain links TRBV11-2 to TRBJ2-1; 13 nucleotides line up with TRBD2. With V trimmed by 5 bases and J by 1 base, 14 bases remained unmatched. The CDR3 is made up of 20 amino acids. Germline V gene data show CDR1 as SGHAT and CDR2 as FQNNGV. DNA of the CDR3: TGTGCCAGCAGCCTTCGAACCCGGACTAGCGGGAGATCGTCCTACAATGAGCAGTTCTTC. It yields the protein CASSLRTRTSGRSSYNEQFF.

V is TRBV6-2 or TRBV6-3 and J is TRBJ2-1; perhaps TRBD2 as D (7 bases). Trimming left V 5 bases short and J 6 bases short, with 14 bases between. The CDR3 totals 14 residues. Germline values: CDR1 MNHEY, CDR2 SVGEGT. CDR3 residues: CASSRGAVSNEQFF. The CDR3 nucleotides are TGTGCCAGCAGTCGGGGGGCCGTTTCCAATGAGCAGTTCTTC.

This clonotype was seen only a few times. The chain is built from TRBV29-1 and TRBJ2-1, with 9 bases fitting TRBD1. CDR3 length equals 13 residues. The V segment lost 4 bases and the J segment 8 bases; nucleotides outside the gene matches: 6. Germline CDR1 is SQVTM and CDR2 is ANQGSEA. CDR3 protein: CSVGVGTGYEQFF. DNA for the CDR3: TGCAGCGTTGGGGTAGGGACAGGGTATGAGCAGTTCTTC.